What follows is one TCR beta chain and its context. Libraries were prepared by immunoSEQ multiplex PCR; TCRdb keeps only in-frame clonotypes and omits some of them. The sample records roughly 2,500,000 clones, over 85% being singletons. This entry comes from a study of shared clonotypes between healthy human individuals. With 1 base clipped from V and 8 bases from J, the junction kept 11 bases outside the gene matches. The CDR3 is made up of 16 amino acids. Per germline, CDR1 SGHTA and CDR2 FQGNSA. The receptor was derived from a man between 18 and 29 years old in good health. Some clones in this sample may be carry-over from other donors' samples. The sample was naive CD4+ T cells from PBMCs. This sample's subset: CD45RA+ positively selected. This sequence joins TRBV7-2 and TRBJ2-3, with 8 positions matching TRBD1. The CDR3 here is CASSLVGQGAYGTQYF. CDR3 DNA sequence: TGTGCCAGCAGCTTAGTAGGGCAGGGGGCGTATGGTACGCAGTATTTT. Variable domain in full (rest from reference TRBV7-2 and TRBJ2-3): GAGVSQSPSNKVTEKGKDVELRCDPISGHTALYWYRQSLGQGLEFLIYFQGNSAPDKSGLPSDRFSAERTGGSVSTLTIQRTQQEDSAVYLCASSLVGQGAYGTQYFGPGTRLTVL.